The 15 T cell receptor beta chains presented below share a single source sample, sequenced in a study of cytomegalovirus exposure and HLA in healthy donors. The PCR contained 60 Vbeta and 13 Jbeta primers. This table comes from immunoSEQ multiplex PCR, and its TCRdb copy is limited to in-frame clones, with some not included. The sample holds approximately 100,000 clones, 60% to 85% seen once. Sequencing was carried out using PBMCs. These receptor sequences come from a woman in her thirties or forties in good health and CMV-seronegative.

CDR3 sequence reads: CASSSGTVNTEAFF. In nucleotides, the CDR3 is TGTGCCAGCAGCTCTGGGACAGTGAACACTGAAGCTTTCTTT. This rearrangement joins TRBV7-3 to TRBJ1-1; the match to TRBD1 covers 7 bases. The CDR3 spans 14 residues. The V and J ends lost 4 bases and 0 bases, in that order; junction bases with no gene match: 2. Germline values: CDR1 SGHTA, CDR2 FQGTGA.

This chain connects TRBV6-5 to TRBJ2-5; TRBD2 is a possible D gene (5 bases). Germline V CDR1 and CDR2: MNHEY, SVGAGI. This CDR3 is built from 13 residues. V lost 0 bases, J lost 8 bases, and 10 bases lay in between. In DNA, the CDR3 is TGTGCCAGCAGTTACTCGAGGGAGTATACCCAGTACTTC. Its protein is CASSYSREYTQYF.

This sequence joins TRBV6-1 and TRBJ1-1, with unresolved D. Germline loops: CDR1 MNHNS, CDR2 SASEGT. Deletions cut 8 bases from V and 6 bases from J, with 22 bases between. This CDR3 is built from 15 residues. CDR3 sequence: CASESLVEGRAEAFF. The CDR3 DNA is TGTGCCAGCGAATCCTTGGTGGAGGGTAGAGCTGAAGCTTTCTTT.

The chain couples TRBV6-1 to TRBJ1-2; D may be TRBD1 (6 bases). Per germline, CDR1 MNHNS and CDR2 SASEGT. V was clipped by 5 bases and J by 4 bases, with 11 bases between them. This CDR3 contains 13 residues. The CDR3 is CASSYEGVYGYTF. The CDR3 bases are TGTGCCAGCAGTTATGAGGGGGTCTATGGCTACACCTTC.

The chain combines TRBV7-2 with TRBJ2-7, with 10 nucleotides matching TRBD2. The CDR3 totals 14 residues. The germline V gene encodes CDR1 SGHTA and CDR2 FQGNSA. With V trimmed by 5 bases and J by 1 base, 2 bases remained unmatched. Here the CDR3 reads CASSPSGGSYEQYF. The CDR3 coding sequence is TGTGCCAGCAGCCCTAGCGGGGGATCCTACGAGCAGTACTTC. Complete variable domain (other parts from reference TRBV7-2 and TRBJ2-7): GAGVSQSPSNKVTEKGKDVELRCDPISGHTALYWYRQSLGQGLEFLIYFQGNSAPDKSGLPSDRFSAERTGGSVSTLTIQRTQQEDSAVYLCASSPSGGSYEQYFGPGTRLTVT.

The chain combines TRBV2 with TRBJ2-1; 10 bases align to TRBD2. Looked up from germline, CDR1 is SNHLY and CDR2 is FYNNEI. After removal of 10 bases from V and 7 bases from J, the junction contained 10 bases not matched to a gene. The CDR3 length is 14 residues. The CDR3 loop reads CATSLGLAKNEQFF. CDR3 DNA: TGTGCCACCTCCCTGGGACTAGCGAAAAATGAGCAGTTCTTC.

This sequence joins TRBV11-3 and TRBJ1-2, with a weak D call TRBD1 (6 bases). The CDR3 runs to 17 residues. With 5 bases removed from V and 5 bases from J, the gap between germline ends came to 24 bases. Germline loops: CDR1 SGHNT, CDR2 YENEEA. Here the CDR3 DNA reads TGTGCCAGCAGCAAGAAGAGGCGCAGGGGTTGTGAATATGGCTACACCTTC. Amino acid sequence: CASSKKRRRGCEYGYTF.

This chain connects TRBV7-2 to TRBJ2-7, with 9 bases that match TRBD1. The CDR3 loop spans 18 amino acids. Germline trimming cut 1 base from V and 1 base from J; bases unmatched to any gene: 11. The germline CDR1 and CDR2 sequences are SGHTA and FQGNSA. The CDR3 DNA reads as TGTGCCAGCAGCTTAGATTTATATGGGACAGGGACTTCCTACGAGCAGTACTTC. This sequence encodes CASSLDLYGTGTSYEQYF.

This clone has only a few counts. The chain carries TRBV6-5 and TRBJ2-5, with TRBD1 matching 7 bases. There are 14 residues in the CDR3. J gave up 5 bases and V 5 bases, and 8 bases lay outside the gene matches. Germline V gives CDR1 MNHEY, CDR2 SVGAGI. This CDR3 is CASSPDRAGETQYF. The CDR3 coding sequence is TGTGCCAGCAGTCCCGACAGGGCTGGGGAGACCCAGTACTTC.

V is TRBV7-2 and J is TRBJ2-6, with a tentative D call TRBD1 (6 bases). Between the trimmed V and J ends, which lost 4 bases and 0 bases, there was a span of 13 bases. In germline, CDR1 is SGHTA, CDR2 FQGNSA. The CDR3 has 17 residues. CDR3 coding DNA: TGTGCCAGCAGCTCGACAGGACGGGACTCTGGGGCCAACGTCCTGACTTTC. Protein product: CASSSTGRDSGANVLTF.

The chain employs TRBV6-4 and TRBJ1-1, with 7 bases lining up with TRBD1. The germline gives CDR1 MRHNA, CDR2 SNTAGT. Losses at the gene ends were 11 bases for V and 3 bases for J; bases not matched to a gene: 9. This CDR3 is 13 amino acids long. In DNA form, the CDR3 reads TGTGCCTTCAACAGGGGTTCGGACACTGAAGCTTTCTTT. It encodes CAFNRGSDTEAFF.

The rearrangement links TRBV4-3 to TRBJ1-3; D may be TRBD1 (5 bases). The CDR3 spans 14 residues. V was pared by 1 base and J by 8 bases, with 12 bases between. Germline loops: CDR1 LGHNA, CDR2 YSLEER. CDR3 in DNA: TGCGCCAGCAGCCAAGTTCAATGGGGGGACACCATATATTTT. Translation gives CASSQVQWGDTIYF.

The chain has TRBV25-1 and TRBJ1-1; the match to TRBD1 covers 8 bases. This CDR3 has 16 amino acids. The V segment lost 2 bases and the J segment 1 base; nucleotides outside the gene matches: 6. Germline V CDR1 and CDR2: MGHDK, SYGVNS. CDR3 sequence reads: CASSETGGLRNTEAFF. CDR3 coding DNA: TGTGCCAGCAGTGAAACAGGGGGACTTCGGAACACTGAAGCTTTCTTT.

This clone appeared a few times. V usage is TRBV7-9 and J usage is TRBJ1-3; D remains ambiguous. Trimming cost V 6 bases and J 4 bases, with 16 bases left between them. In germline, CDR1 is SEHNR, CDR2 FQNEAQ (reference sequence). This CDR3 comprises 15 residues. The CDR3 DNA reads as TGTGCCAGCAGTTATACGGCCCGGCGGGGAAACACCATATATTTT. Residues: CASSYTARRGNTIYF. Using reference TRBV7-9 and TRBJ1-3 for the parts outside the CDR3, the full variable domain is DTGVSQNPRHKITKRGQNVTFRCDPISEHNRLYWYRQTLGQGPEFLTYFQNEAQLEKSRLLSDRFSAERPKGSFSTLEIQRTEQGDSAMYLCASSYTARRGNTIYFGEGSWLTVV.

This chain joins TRBV5-1 and TRBJ1-4; D is ambiguous. V dropped 1 base and J dropped 3 bases, with 7 bases sitting between them. CDR3 size: 14 residues. The germline CDR1 and CDR2 sequences are SGHRS and YFSETQ. CDR3 sequence: CASSLTVPNEKLFF. The CDR3 nucleotides are TGCGCCAGCAGCTTGACAGTCCCTAATGAAAAACTGTTTTTT.